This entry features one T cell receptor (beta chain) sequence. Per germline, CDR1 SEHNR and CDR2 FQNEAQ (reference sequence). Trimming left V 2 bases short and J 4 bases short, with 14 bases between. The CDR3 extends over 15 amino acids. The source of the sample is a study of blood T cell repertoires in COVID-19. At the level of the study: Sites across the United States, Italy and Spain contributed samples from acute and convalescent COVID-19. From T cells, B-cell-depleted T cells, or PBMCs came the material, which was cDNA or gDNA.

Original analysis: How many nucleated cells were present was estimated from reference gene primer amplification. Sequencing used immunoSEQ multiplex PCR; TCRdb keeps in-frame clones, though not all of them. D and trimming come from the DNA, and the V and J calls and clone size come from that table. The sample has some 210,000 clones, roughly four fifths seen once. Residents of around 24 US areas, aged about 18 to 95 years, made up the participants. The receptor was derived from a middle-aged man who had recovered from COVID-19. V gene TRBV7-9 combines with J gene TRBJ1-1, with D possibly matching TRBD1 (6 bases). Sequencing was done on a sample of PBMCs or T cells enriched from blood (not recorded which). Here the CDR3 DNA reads TGTGCCAGCAGCTTAACACAGGGCAAAACCACTGAAGCTTTCTTT. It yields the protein CASSLTQGKTTEAFF.